Shown below are 24 T cell receptor beta chains from a single sample sequenced in a study of cytomegalovirus exposure and HLA in healthy donors. Data came from immunoSEQ multiplex PCR; TCRdb stores just in-frame clones and leaves some out. The repertoire has fewer than 85,000 clones, around 90% of them found once; the top ten carry about 4.1%. Specimen: PBMCs. These receptors all stem from a woman aged 18-29 years in good health and CMV-seropositive.

J is TRBJ2-7 and V is TRBV4-3; tentative D call: TRBD2 (6 bases). CDR1 is LGHNA and CDR2 is YSLEER in the germline V gene. The V end was cut by 0 bases, the J end by 1 base, with 16 bases between. The CDR3 has 17 amino acids. This chain's CDR3 is CASSQDGIGTGSYEQYF. CDR3 nucleotide sequence: TGCGCCAGCAGCCAAGATGGTATTGGGACTGGATCCTACGAGCAGTACTTC.

The V gene is TRBV30, the J gene TRBJ1-2, with D uncertain. Between the trimmed V and J ends, which lost 0 bases and 0 bases, there was a span of 5 bases. This CDR3 is built from 13 residues. The V gene's germline CDR1 is GTSNPN and CDR2 SVGIG (reference sequence). Written as DNA, the CDR3 is TGTGCCTGGAGTGTACTGCCTAACTATGGCTACACCTTC. The encoded protein is CAWSVLPNYGYTF.

The V gene is TRBV6-6, the J gene TRBJ2-5, with D perhaps TRBD1 (5 bases). Germline assignment: CDR1 MNHNY and CDR2 SVGAGI (reference sequence). V lost 6 bases to trimming and J lost 5 bases, with 13 bases between them. The CDR3 totals 13 residues. The CDR3 protein is CASSPRVGETQYF. CDR3 nucleotide sequence: TGTGCCAGCAGCCCCAGGGTTGGGGAGACCCAGTACTTC.

The rearrangement links TRBV10-2 to TRBJ1-5, with a weak D call TRBD1 (6 bases). This CDR3 comprises 13 residues. Germline CDR1 reads WSHSY; CDR2 reads SAAADI. With 8 bases removed from V and 5 bases from J, the gap between germline ends came to 13 bases. CDR3 sequence reads: CASRSAGDQPQHF. The DNA of the CDR3 is TGCGCCAGCCGATCCGCAGGGGATCAGCCCCAGCATTTT.

This clone was seen just once. The rearrangement uses TRBV2 and TRBJ2-3; D is ambiguous. The CDR3 loop spans 13 amino acids. V gave up 3 bases and J gave up 3 bases, with 7 bases separating them. The germline V gene encodes CDR1 SNHLY and CDR2 FYNNEI. The CDR3 DNA is TGTGCCAGCAGTGACGTTGAGACAGATACGCAGTATTTT. It specifies CASSDVETDTQYF. Combining the CDR3 with reference TRBV2 and TRBJ2-3 gives the whole variable domain EPEVTQTPSHQVTQMGQEVILRCVPISNHLYFYWYRQILGQKVEFLVSFYNNEISEKSEIFDDQFSVERPDGSNFTLKIRSTKLEDSAMYFCASSDVETDTQYFGPGTRLTVL.

V and J are TRBV2 and TRBJ1-5; 12 bases map to TRBD1. Germline CDR1 SNHLY, CDR2 FYNNEI. CDR3 length equals 15 residues. The ends lost 4 bases at V and 4 bases at J; junction bases unmatched: 2. The CDR3 loop is CASSGDRGLNQPQHF. The CDR3 coding sequence is TGTGCCAGCAGTGGGGACAGGGGGCTGAATCAGCCCCAGCATTTT.

The rearrangement links TRBV7-9 to TRBJ2-1; D uncertain. Germline-derived CDR1 and CDR2 are SEHNR and FQNEAQ (reference sequence). The CDR3 covers 13 residues. Deletions cut 3 bases from V and 7 bases from J, with 10 bases between. CDR3: CASSLAPLNEQFF. As DNA, the CDR3 is TGTGCCAGCAGCTTGGCCCCGTTGAATGAGCAGTTCTTC.

This chain connects TRBV7-9 to TRBJ2-1; D may be TRBD1 (6 bases). Germline CDR1 is SEHNR and CDR2 is FQNEAQ (reference sequence). The V gene lost 5 bases and the J gene lost 4 bases, with 12 bases spanning the gap. This CDR3 spans 14 amino acids. This chain's CDR3 is CASSPGTSYNEQFF. CDR3 sequence (DNA): TGTGCCAGCAGCCCCGGGACATCTTACAATGAGCAGTTCTTC.

The CDR3 bases are TGTGCCAGCAGCCAAGAAGCTAGCTGGTTCGAGCAGTACTTC. It encodes CASSQEASWFEQYF. This chain uses TRBV4-2 with TRBJ2-7; a possible D gene is TRBD2 (5 bases). The germline V gene encodes CDR1 LGHNA and CDR2 YNFKEQ. V was cut by 0 bases and J by 6 bases, with 12 bases left in between. The CDR3 has 14 residues.

The V call is TRBV19, the J call TRBJ2-1; a weak D match, TRBD2 (5 bases). CDR1 is LNHDA and CDR2 is SQIVND in the germline V gene (reference sequence). The ends were cut back, 5 bases at V and 10 bases at J, with 12 bases in the middle. The CDR3 length is 12 residues. CDR3 protein: CASSPPRGEQFF. CDR3 bases: TGTGCCAGTAGTCCCCCCCGCGGGGAGCAGTTCTTC.

V and J are TRBV9 and TRBJ2-3; the match to TRBD2 covers 9 bases. This CDR3 has 16 residues. The germline V gene encodes CDR1 SGDLS and CDR2 YYNGEE. V lost 1 base, J lost 2 bases, and 5 bases stayed unmatched. The CDR3 here is CASSVKGGGATDTQYF. The DNA for the CDR3 is TGTGCCAGCAGCGTAAAGGGCGGGGGGGCCACAGATACGCAGTATTTT.

The chain links TRBV4-2 to TRBJ2-5; 7 bases match TRBD1. V lost 8 bases to trimming and J lost 2 bases; unmatched junction nucleotides: 5. The CDR3 totals 13 residues. CDR1 is LGHNA and CDR2 is YNFKEQ in the germline V gene. CDR3 nucleotide sequence: TGTGCCAGCCGGGACAGTACACAAGAGACCCAGTACTTC. This encodes CASRDSTQETQYF.

V gene TRBV30 combines with J gene TRBJ1-1; 7 bases are shared with TRBD1. CDR3 length equals 14 residues. Germline V lookup: CDR1 GTSNPN, CDR2 SVGIG (reference sequence). V lost 2 bases, J lost 1 base, and 4 bases stayed unmatched. For the CDR3, the DNA is TGTGCCTGGAGTAGGACAGGTGGGAACACTGAAGCTTTCTTT. This sequence encodes CAWSRTGGNTEAFF.

This clone was observed a handful of times. The chain combines TRBV19 with TRBJ1-5; 8 bases are shared with TRBD1. Trimming cost V 4 bases and J 3 bases; bases outside gene matches: 5. CDR3 length equals 15 residues. Germline V gene lookup returns CDR1 LNHDA and CDR2 SQIVND (reference sequence). DNA of the CDR3: TGTGCCAGTAGTACCGGACAGGGCGACAATCAGCCCCAGCATTTT. It yields the protein CASSTGQGDNQPQHF.

This chain links TRBV19 with TRBJ1-5; 7 nucleotides align to TRBD1. The V segment lost 3 bases and the J segment 5 bases; nucleotides outside the gene matches: 13. CDR1 is LNHDA, CDR2 SQIVND, per germline (reference sequence). This CDR3 has 17 residues. In DNA, the CDR3 is TGTGCCAGTAGTATGGGGCCGGGACAGATGCTTGATCAGCCCCAGCATTTT. Protein: CASSMGPGQMLDQPQHF.

This clone has a handful of counts. The J gene is TRBJ1-5, the V gene TRBV2; no clear D gene. This CDR3 spans 12 amino acids. Germline lookup yields CDR1 SNHLY and CDR2 FYNNEI. Deletions cut 4 bases from V and 10 bases from J, with 11 bases between. The CDR3 DNA reads as TGTGCCAGCAGTGTGTCGATCGGTCCCCAGCATTTT. This codes for CASSVSIGPQHF.

The chain recombines TRBV19 with TRBJ1-2; TRBD1 agrees at 9 bases. From germline, CDR1 is LNHDA and CDR2 SQIVND (reference sequence). J lost 8 bases, V lost 9 bases, and 7 bases had no gene match. This CDR3 region has 12 residues. CDR3 DNA sequence: TGTGCCAGCACTACAGGGGGCGGCGGCTACACCTTC. As protein: CASTTGGGGYTF.

This chain links TRBV15 with TRBJ2-1; 12 bases align to TRBD2. The germline V gene has CDR1 LNHNV and CDR2 YYDKDF (reference sequence). J gave up 0 bases and V 0 bases, and 12 bases lay outside the gene matches. CDR3 length: 21 amino acids. For the CDR3, the DNA is TGTGCCACCAGCAGAGATATCTTTTGGACTAGCGGGGTTAGCTCCTACAATGAGCAGTTCTTC. Encoded protein: CATSRDIFWTSGVSSYNEQFF.

This rearrangement joins TRBV11-2 to TRBJ1-6, with D perhaps matching TRBD1 (5 bases). The germline V gene encodes CDR1 SGHAT and CDR2 FQNNGV. Trimming left V 6 bases short and J 0 bases short, with 18 bases between. This CDR3 is built from 18 residues. CDR3 amino acids: CASSFGGMRGSYNSPLHF. The CDR3 DNA reads TGTGCCAGCAGTTTCGGGGGGATGCGGGGCTCCTATAATTCACCCCTCCACTTT.

The chain employs TRBV15 and TRBJ2-6; 10 bases are shared with TRBD1. Germline-derived CDR1 and CDR2 are LNHNV and YYDKDF (reference sequence). The CDR3 contains 16 residues. V trimming: 3 bases; J trimming: 1 base; junction bases outside the gene matches: 0. CDR3 in DNA: TGTGCCACCAGCAGGGACAGGGGGTCTGGGGCCAACGTCCTGACTTTC. Protein product: CATSRDRGSGANVLTF.

The genes are TRBV7-9 and TRBJ1-4; TRBD1 might be the D (5 bases). This CDR3 contains 17 residues. V lost 2 bases and J lost 4, with 17 bases in between. Germline CDR1 SEHNR, CDR2 FQNEAQ (reference sequence). CDR3 residues: CASSLSTGRGFNEKLFF. The CDR3 nucleotides read TGTGCCAGCAGCTTATCAACAGGTCGGGGGTTTAATGAAAAACTGTTTTTT.

This chain links TRBV9 with TRBJ2-2; D unclear. There are 17 residues in the CDR3. With 3 bases removed from V and 1 base from J, the gap between germline ends came to 16 bases. CDR1 is SGDLS and CDR2 is YYNGEE in the germline V gene. The CDR3 reads CASSAPRILQNTGELFF. The CDR3, as DNA: TGTGCCAGCAGCGCCCCCAGGATCCTCCAGAACACCGGGGAGCTGTTTTTT.

The CDR3 is CASSEIGQGSGYTF. The CDR3 DNA is TGCGCCAGCAGTGAAATCGGACAGGGGTCCGGCTACACCTTC. This rearrangement joins TRBV10-2 to TRBJ1-2, with 9 positions matching TRBD1. The ends lost 3 bases at V and 8 bases at J; junction bases unmatched: 7. This CDR3 has 14 residues. In germline, CDR1 is WSHSY, CDR2 SAAADI.

The V call is TRBV6-1, the J call TRBJ2-1, with D possibly being TRBD1 (5 bases). The V gene's germline CDR1 is MNHNS and CDR2 SASEGT. Trimming took off 3 bases at V and 15 bases at J, with 21 bases between the two ends. This CDR3 has 14 amino acids. The CDR3 nucleotides are TGTGCCAGCAGTGACGACCCCTCCAGGGTAAGGCTGTTCTTC. The encoded protein is CASSDDPSRVRLFF.